Described below is a single T cell receptor beta chain sequence and its context. The antigen is not known. Profiled with immunoSEQ multiplex PCR; TCRdb holds only in-frame clones, not every one. The sample carries fewer than 65,000 clones, 84% recorded once. The data were obtained in a study of T cell responses to AZD1222 COVID-19 vaccine. The wider study: The study pooled second doses at about 4 or about 12 weeks.

Notes on the study in general: Among vaccine-associated CD4 TCRs, coverage spanned spike, with dominance at 160-218 and 743-854.

Germline CDR1 and CDR2: SGHKS and YYEKEE (reference sequence). V was cut by 4 bases and J by 6 bases, with 15 bases left in between. The CDR3 spans 14 residues. The chain recombines TRBV5-5 with TRBJ2-3; a weak D match, TRBD2 (6 bases). This TCR derives from an adult in good health. The sample in question was peripheral blood, obtained on day 0 of AZD1222 vaccination. CDR3: CASSLSGGIDTQYF. CDR3 sequence (DNA): TGTGCCAGCAGCCTCTCTGGAGGGATCGATACGCAGTATTTT.